These 2 T cell receptor delta chains share one sample of origin, sequenced in a study of γδ T cells in repeated Plasmodium falciparum infection. TCRdb reanalyzed the multiplex PCR reads using CATT. The sample includes 90,000 or so delta-chain clones, 0.98% of them seen just once. Bulk repertoires came from Vgamma9/Vdelta2+ or Vdelta2-negative gammadelta T cells flow-sorted from PBMC. Sequencing was performed on gamma-delta T cells from blood. The source is a pool of human donors (malaria-infected and uninfected, not separated).

This clone was detected only a few times. A single base is all that separates this from a far larger clone, so a read error is likely. The same CDR3 also results from other DNA sequences found in this sample. This rearrangement joins TRDV1 to TRDJ1, with TRDD3 matching over 8 bases. The length of the CDR3 is 22 residues. In germline, CDR1 is TSWWSYY, CDR2 QGS. V was pared by 2 bases and J by 0 bases, with 23 bases of the junction left unmatched. Written as DNA, the CDR3 is TGTGCTCTTGGGGAAGTCCGAACTAAGGCAGGGATACGGACTACTAACACCGATAAACTCATCTTT. Its protein product is CALGEVRTKAGIRTTNTDKLIF.

On this clone itself: A far more abundant clone sits one base away, making this likely a read error. The same CDR3 is also encoded by other DNA sequences in this sample. The J gene is TRDJ1, the V gene TRDV2, with TRDD3 matching 7 bases. TCRdb carries no J gene annotation; the J gene was assigned here by matching the DNA with germline. The CDR3 is 19 residues long. From germline, CDR1 is GEAIGNYY and CDR2 EKD. The CDR3 reads CACDTVRGISPDSTDKLIF. The CDR3 nucleotides read TGTGCCTGCGACACCGTCAGGGGGATTAGTCCGGATAGCACCGATAAACTCATCTTT.